This T cell receptor (beta chain) was documented in a study of T cell responses to AZD1222 COVID-19 vaccine. Overall study context: Pooled together were second doses at about 4 or about 12 weeks. Whole-study findings and limits: In all cases, repertoires were sampled only after the peak T cell response. White British donors predominated, females outnumbered males, and clonal diversity was possibly underestimated. Baseline antibody screening turned up just five to seven seropositive AZD1222 recipients.

Trimming stripped 1 base from V and 2 bases from J, with 10 bases between. This CDR3 contains 15 residues. Germline V CDR1 and CDR2: SGHTA, FQGNSA. Data came from immunoSEQ multiplex PCR; TCRdb stores just in-frame clones and leaves some out. The sample shows approximately 120,000 clones, about 90% of them seen only once. In the case of this clone: Its antigen is not identified.

The receptor was isolated from an adult in good health. This chain connects TRBV7-2 to TRBJ2-3, with D unclear. This specimen consisted of peripheral blood, obtained on day 0 of AZD1222 vaccination. In DNA form, the CDR3 reads TGTGCCAGCAGCTTAGAAGCAGACCCCACAGATACGCAGTATTTT. Residues: CASSLEADPTDTQYF.